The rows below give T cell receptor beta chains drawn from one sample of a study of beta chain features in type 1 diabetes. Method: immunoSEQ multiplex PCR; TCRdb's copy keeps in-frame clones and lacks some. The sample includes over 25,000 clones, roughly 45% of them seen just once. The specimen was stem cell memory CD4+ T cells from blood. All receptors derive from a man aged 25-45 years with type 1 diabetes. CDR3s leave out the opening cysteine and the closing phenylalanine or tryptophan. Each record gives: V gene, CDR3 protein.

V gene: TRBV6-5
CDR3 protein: ASRTEKRETQY

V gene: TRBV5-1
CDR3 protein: ASGRVGEAGETQY

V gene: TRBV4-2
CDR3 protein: ASSQLPGDSNQPQH

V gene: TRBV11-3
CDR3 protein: ASSPGTGSDTIY

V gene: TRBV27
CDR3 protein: ASSFLAGAPTDTQY

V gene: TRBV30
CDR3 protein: AWRRNSPLH

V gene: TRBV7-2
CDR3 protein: ASSTRAGGGANVLT

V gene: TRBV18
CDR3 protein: ASSPGQLSAF

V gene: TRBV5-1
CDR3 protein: ASSSQGTNEKLF

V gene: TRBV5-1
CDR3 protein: ASSESLGQGEAF

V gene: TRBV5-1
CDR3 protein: ASSLDRANTEAF

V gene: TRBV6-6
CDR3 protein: ASRNQQGVGNQPQH

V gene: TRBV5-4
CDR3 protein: ASSLAGGRGRFEQY

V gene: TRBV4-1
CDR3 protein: ASSWGPNSPLH

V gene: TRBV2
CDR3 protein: ASSEIGGFYGYT

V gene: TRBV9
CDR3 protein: ASSVESTSGGFYNEQF

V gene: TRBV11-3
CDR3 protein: ASSLDRNGNTIY

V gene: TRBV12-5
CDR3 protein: ASGLEHGGTDTQY

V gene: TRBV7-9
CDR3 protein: ASSLRLAVNTGELF

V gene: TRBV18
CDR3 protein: ASSTPGQGAHEQY

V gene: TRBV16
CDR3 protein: ASSLQGNEKLF

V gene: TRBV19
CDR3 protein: ASSSGDLGSGNTIY

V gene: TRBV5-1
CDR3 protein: ASKGRGDIQY

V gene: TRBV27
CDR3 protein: ASRTLGGTYEQY

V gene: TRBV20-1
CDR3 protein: SASLNEQF

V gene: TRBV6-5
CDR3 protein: ASSSGHSGNTIY

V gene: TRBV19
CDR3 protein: ASTSGGATNEKLF

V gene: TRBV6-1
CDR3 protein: ASSSLAAYTDTQY

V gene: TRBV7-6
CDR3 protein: ASSSTSSRNEQY

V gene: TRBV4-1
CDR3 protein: ASSQEPSSGSASRETQY

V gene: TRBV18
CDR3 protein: ASSPGGDGQPQH

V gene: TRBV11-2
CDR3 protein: ASSKTGGIGTDTQY

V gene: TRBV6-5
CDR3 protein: ASSSPGTGFRDTQY

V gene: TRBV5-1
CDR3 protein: ASSETGRGSYEQY

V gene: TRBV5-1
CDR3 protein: ASSLVIGRYSYEQY

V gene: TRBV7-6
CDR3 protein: ASSLPGAGPSGANVLT

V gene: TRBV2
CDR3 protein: ASTKRSTDTQY

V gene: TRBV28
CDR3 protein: ASSSRGRTEAF

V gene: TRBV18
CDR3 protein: ASSPGQGGDEQF

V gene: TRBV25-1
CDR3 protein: ASSPAGVSNEKLF

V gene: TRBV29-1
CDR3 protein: SVEPGGADTQY